This entry concerns a single T cell receptor (beta chain). Antigen: not known. The entry originates in a study of CD4 T cells in relation to SARS-CoV-2 and coronaviruses. Study summary: Crossreactive spike epitopes shared across donors were mapped to their HLA restriction. Study observations and caveats: Approximately 65% of donors had memory CD4+ clonotypes crossrecognizing SARS-CoV-2 and common cold coronavirus spike.

This table comes from immunoSEQ multiplex PCR, and its TCRdb copy is limited to in-frame clones, with some not included. The sample includes about 21,000 clones, around 78% of them seen just once. The unexposed donors gave CD4+ T cells in about 2011-2018, prior to COVID-19. The cells were cultured for approximately 10 days before CD4+ T cells were isolated. Half the medium was replaced with IL-2 medium on days 3 and 7. The ends were cut back, 5 bases at V and 0 bases at J, with 23 bases in the middle. CDR1 and CDR2 from the germline V gene are SGHVT and SQSDAQ. This CDR3 region has 19 residues. Sequencing was carried out using CD4+ T cells from PBMCs, cultured in vitro. The receptor comes from a human donor in good health. The gene calls are TRBV7-4 and TRBJ1-3; D may be TRBD1 (6 bases). The CDR3 region is CASSRSGGAIRSSGNTIYF. The CDR3 coding sequence is TGTGCCAGCAGCCGTTCCGGGGGGGCGATAAGGAGCTCTGGAAACACCATATATTTT.